This T cell receptor (beta chain) is from a study of cytomegalovirus exposure and HLA in healthy donors. The CDR3 has 18 amino acids. In germline, CDR1 is LGHNA, CDR2 YNFKEQ. In the PCR, 60 Vbeta and 13 Jbeta primers were used. Clones were sequenced by immunoSEQ multiplex PCR, and TCRdb holds only the in-frame ones, with some missing. The profile covers 120,000 or so clones, with 17% appearing a single time and approximately 2.6% taken by the ten largest. Remarks on this clone: The junction shows a germline mismatch at one end, possibly a read error.

The origin of this receptor is a female donor in good health and CMV-seropositive. The rearrangement joins TRBV4-2 to TRBJ2-1; unclear D gene. The specimen sequenced was PBMCs. The DNA of the CDR3 is TGTGCCAGCAGCCAAGAGCCACCCACCCCGTCGACTTACATTGAGCAGTTCTTC. Amino acids: CASSQEPPTPSTYIEQFF.